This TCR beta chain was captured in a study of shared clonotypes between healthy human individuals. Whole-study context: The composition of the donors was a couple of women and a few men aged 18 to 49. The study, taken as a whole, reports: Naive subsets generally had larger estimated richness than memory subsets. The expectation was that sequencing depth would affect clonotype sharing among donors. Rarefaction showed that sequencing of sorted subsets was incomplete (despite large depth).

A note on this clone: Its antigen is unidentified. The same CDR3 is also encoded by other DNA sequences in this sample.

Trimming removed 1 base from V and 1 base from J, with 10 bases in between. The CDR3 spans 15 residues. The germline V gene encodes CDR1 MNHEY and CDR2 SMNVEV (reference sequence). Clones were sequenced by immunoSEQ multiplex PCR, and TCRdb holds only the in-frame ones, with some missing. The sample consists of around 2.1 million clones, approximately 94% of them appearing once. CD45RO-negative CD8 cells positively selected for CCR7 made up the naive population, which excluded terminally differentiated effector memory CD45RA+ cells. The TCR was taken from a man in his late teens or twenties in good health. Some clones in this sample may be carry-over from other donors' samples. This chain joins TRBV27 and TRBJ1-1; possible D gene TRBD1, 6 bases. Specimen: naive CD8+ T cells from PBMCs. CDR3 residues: CASSLFGGRNTEAFF. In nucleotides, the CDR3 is TGTGCCAGCAGTTTATTTGGGGGCAGGAACACTGAAGCTTTCTTT.